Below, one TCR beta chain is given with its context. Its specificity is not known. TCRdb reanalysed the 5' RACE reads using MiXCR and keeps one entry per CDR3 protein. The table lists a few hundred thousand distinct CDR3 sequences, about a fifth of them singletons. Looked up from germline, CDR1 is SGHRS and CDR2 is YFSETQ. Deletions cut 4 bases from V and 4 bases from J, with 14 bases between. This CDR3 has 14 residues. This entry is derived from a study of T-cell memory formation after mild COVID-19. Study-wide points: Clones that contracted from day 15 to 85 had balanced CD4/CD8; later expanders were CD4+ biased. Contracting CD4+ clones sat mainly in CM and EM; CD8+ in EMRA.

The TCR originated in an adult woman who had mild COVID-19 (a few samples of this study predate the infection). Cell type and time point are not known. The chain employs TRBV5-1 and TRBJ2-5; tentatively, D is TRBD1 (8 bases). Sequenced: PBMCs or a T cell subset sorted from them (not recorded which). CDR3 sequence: CASSPDREGETQYF. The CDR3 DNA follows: TGCGCCAGCAGCCCGGACAGGGAGGGAGAGACCCAGTACTTC.